This TCR beta chain came from a study of blood T cell repertoires in COVID-19. The assay was immunoSEQ multiplex PCR, and TCRdb's table has in-frame clones only and misses some. This sample yields 90,000 to 150,000 clones, of which around 90% are seen a single time; approximately 0.81% belongs to the top ten. This clonotype was obtained from a woman aged 45-65 years with active or convalescent COVID-19. Material for sequencing was peripheral blood.

The DNA of the CDR3 is TGTGCCAGCAGCTTCGGGACTCCGAACACCGGGGAGCTGTTTTTT. This sequence encodes CASSFGTPNTGELFF. The chain recombines TRBV11-2 with TRBJ2-2; tentatively, D is TRBD2 (6 bases). V lost 3 bases and J lost 0, with 8 bases in between. This CDR3 is built from 15 residues. Germline V lookup: CDR1 SGHAT, CDR2 FQNNGV.